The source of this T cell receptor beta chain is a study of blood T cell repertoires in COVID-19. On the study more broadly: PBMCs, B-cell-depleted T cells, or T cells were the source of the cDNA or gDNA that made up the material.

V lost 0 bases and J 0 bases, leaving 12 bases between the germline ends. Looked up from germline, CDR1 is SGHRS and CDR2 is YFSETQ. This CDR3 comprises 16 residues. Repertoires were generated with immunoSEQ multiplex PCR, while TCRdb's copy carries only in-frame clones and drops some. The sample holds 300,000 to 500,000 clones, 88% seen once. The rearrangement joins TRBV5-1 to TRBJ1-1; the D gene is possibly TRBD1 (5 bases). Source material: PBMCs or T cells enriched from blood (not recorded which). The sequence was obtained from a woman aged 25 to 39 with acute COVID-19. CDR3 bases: TGCGCCAGCAGCTTGGGGGCCGCAGGGATGAACACTGAAGCTTTCTTT. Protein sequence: CASSLGAAGMNTEAFF.